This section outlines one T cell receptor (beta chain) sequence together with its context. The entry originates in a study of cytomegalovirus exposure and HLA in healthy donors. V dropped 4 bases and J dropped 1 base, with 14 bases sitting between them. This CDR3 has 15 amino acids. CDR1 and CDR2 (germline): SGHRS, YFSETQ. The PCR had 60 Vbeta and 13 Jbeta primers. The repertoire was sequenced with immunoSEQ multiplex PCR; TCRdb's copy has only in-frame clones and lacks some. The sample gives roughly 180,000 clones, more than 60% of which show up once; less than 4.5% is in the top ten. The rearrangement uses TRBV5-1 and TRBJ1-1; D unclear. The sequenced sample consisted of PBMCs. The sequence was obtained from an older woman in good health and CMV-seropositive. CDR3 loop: CASSPGGVENTEAFF. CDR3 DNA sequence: TGCGCCAGCAGCCCGGGCGGGGTGGAGAACACTGAAGCTTTCTTT.